The entry below gives a single T cell receptor (beta chain) sequence along with its context. The target antigen is unknown. This specimen belongs to a study of shared clonotypes between healthy human individuals. Losses at the gene ends were 6 bases for V and 7 bases for J; bases not matched to a gene: 8. Looked up from germline, CDR1 is MNHNS and CDR2 is SASEGT. The CDR3 covers 15 residues. Each CD8 memory set brought CD45RO+ cells together with CCR7-negative CD45RA+ TemRA cells. Study results and limitations: Between a handful of donors, naive CD4 clonotypes were shared at a level of about 5%.

Using immunoSEQ multiplex PCR, the repertoire was profiled, and TCRdb retains in-frame clones only, with some absent. The sample lists about 110,000 clones, 68% occurring once. Specimen: memory CD8+ T cells sorted from blood. The sample's subset: CD45RO+ cells pooled with CCR7-negative TemRA cells. The chain carries TRBV6-1 and TRBJ2-2; TRBD2 matches 10 bases. The sequence was collected from a woman in her thirties in good health. In DNA, the CDR3 is TGTGCCAGCAGGGAACTAGCGGGATCGATCGGGGAGCTGTTTTTT. Translating gives CASRELAGSIGELFF.